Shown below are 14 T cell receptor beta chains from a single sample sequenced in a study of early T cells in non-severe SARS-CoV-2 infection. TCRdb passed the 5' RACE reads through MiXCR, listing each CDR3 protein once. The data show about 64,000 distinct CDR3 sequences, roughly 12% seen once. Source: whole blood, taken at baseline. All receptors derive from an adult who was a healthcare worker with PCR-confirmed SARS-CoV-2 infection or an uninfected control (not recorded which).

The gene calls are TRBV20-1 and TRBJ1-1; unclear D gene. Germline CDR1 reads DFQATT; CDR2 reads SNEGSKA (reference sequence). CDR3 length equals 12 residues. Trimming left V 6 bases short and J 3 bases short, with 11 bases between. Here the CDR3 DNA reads TGCAGTGCCCTAGGACGGGACACTGAAGCTTTCTTT. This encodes CSALGRDTEAFF.

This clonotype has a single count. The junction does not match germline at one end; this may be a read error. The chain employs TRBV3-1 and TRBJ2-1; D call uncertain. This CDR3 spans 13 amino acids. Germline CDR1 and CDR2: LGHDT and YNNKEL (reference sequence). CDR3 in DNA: TGTGCCAGCAGCCAAGAAGCCCGCCCCCCCAGGCGGTTC. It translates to CASSQEARPPRRF.

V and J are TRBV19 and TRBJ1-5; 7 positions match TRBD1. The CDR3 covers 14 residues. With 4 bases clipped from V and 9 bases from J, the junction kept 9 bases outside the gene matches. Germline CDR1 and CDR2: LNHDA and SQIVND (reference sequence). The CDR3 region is CASSTRTGAWPQHF. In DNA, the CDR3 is TGTGCCAGTAGTACGCGGACAGGCGCATGGCCCCAGCATTTT.

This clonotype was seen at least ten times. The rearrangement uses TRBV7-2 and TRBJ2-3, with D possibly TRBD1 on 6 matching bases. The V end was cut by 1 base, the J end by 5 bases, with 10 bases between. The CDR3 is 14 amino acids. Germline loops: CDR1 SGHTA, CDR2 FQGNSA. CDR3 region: CASSLDRAVDTQYF. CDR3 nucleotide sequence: TGTGCCAGCAGCTTAGACAGGGCGGTAGATACGCAGTATTTT. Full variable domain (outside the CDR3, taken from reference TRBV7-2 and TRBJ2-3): GAGVSQSPSNKVTEKGKDVELRCDPISGHTALYWYRQSLGQGLEFLIYFQGNSAPDKSGLPSDRFSAERTGGSVSTLTIQRTQQEDSAVYLCASSLDRAVDTQYFGPGTRLTVL.

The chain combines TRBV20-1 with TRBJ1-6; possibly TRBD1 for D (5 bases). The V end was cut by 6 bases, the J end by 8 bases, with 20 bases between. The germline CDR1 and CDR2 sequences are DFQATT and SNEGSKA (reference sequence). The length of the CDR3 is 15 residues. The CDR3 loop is CSAFQAGRVDSPLHF. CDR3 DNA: TGCAGTGCCTTCCAAGCGGGCAGGGTCGATTCACCCCTCCACTTT.

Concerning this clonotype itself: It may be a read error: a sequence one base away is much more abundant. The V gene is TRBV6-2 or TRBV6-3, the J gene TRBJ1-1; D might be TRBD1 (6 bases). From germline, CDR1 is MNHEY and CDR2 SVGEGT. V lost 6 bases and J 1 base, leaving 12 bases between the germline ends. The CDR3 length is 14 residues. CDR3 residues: CASRQTGGNTEAFF. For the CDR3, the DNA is TGTGCCAGCAGACAGACAGGAGGGAACACTGAAGCTTTCTTT.

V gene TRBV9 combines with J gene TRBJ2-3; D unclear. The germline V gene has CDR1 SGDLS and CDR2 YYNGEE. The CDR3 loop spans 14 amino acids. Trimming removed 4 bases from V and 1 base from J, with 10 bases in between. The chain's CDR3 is CASSPLERTDTQYF. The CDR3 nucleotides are TGTGCCAGCAGCCCCCTCGAGCGCACAGATACGCAGTATTTT.

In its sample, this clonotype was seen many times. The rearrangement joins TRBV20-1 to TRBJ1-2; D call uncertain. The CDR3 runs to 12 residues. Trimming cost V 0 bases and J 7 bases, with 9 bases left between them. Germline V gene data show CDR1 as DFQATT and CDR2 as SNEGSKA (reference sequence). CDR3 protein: CSARERGSGYTF. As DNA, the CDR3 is TGCAGTGCTAGAGAACGAGGGAGTGGCTACACCTTC.

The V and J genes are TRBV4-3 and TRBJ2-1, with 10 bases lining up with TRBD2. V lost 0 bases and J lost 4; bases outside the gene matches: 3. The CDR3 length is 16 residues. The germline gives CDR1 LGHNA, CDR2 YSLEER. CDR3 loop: CASSQELAGEYNEQFF. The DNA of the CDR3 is TGCGCCAGCAGCCAAGAGCTAGCGGGGGAATACAATGAGCAGTTCTTC.

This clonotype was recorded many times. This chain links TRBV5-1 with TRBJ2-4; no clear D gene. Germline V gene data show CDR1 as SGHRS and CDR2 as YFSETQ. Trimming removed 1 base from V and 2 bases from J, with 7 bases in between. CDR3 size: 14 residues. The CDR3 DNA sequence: TGCGCCAGCAGCTTGCCGGATACCAAAAACATTCAGTACTTC. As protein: CASSLPDTKNIQYF. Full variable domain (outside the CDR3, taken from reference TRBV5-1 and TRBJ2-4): KAGVTQTPRYLIKTRGQQVTLSCSPISGHRSVSWYQQTPGQGLQFLFEYFSETQRNKGNFPGRFSGRQFSNSRSEMNVSTLELGDSALYLCASSLPDTKNIQYFGAGTRLSVL.

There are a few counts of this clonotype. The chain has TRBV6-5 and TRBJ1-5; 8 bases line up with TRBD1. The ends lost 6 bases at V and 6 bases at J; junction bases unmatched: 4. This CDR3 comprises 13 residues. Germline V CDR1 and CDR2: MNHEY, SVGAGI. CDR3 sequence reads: CASRPDRVQPQHF. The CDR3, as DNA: TGTGCCAGCAGACCGGACAGGGTTCAGCCCCAGCATTTT.

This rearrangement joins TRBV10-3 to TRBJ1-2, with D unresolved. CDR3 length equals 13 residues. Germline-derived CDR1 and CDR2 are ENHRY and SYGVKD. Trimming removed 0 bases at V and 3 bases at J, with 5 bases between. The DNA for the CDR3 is TGTGCCATCAGTGAGTCTAGGGACTATGGCTACACCTTC. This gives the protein CAISESRDYGYTF.

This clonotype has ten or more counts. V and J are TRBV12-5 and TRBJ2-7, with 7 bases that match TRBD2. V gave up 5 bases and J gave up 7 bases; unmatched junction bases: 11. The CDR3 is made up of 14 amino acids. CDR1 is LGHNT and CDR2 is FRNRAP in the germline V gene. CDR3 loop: CASGPLGGSAEQYF. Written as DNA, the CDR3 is TGTGCTAGTGGTCCCTTGGGAGGGTCGGCAGAGCAGTACTTC.

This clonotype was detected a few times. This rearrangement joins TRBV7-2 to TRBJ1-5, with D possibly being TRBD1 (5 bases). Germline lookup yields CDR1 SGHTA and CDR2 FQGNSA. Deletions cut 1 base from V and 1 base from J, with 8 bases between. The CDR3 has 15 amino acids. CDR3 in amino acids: CASSLVGTSNQPQHF. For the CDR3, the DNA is TGTGCCAGCAGCTTAGTCGGGACGAGCAATCAGCCCCAGCATTTT. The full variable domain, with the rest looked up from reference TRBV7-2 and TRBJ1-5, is GAGVSQSPSNKVTEKGKDVELRCDPISGHTALYWYRQSLGQGLEFLIYFQGNSAPDKSGLPSDRFSAERTGGSVSTLTIQRTQQEDSAVYLCASSLVGTSNQPQHFGDGTRLSIL.